This T cell receptor (beta chain) was documented in a study of T-cell reconstitution after alpha-beta-depleted transplantation in children (dated by TCRdb to the mid-2010s). Regarding the study in general: Using TCR repertoire profiling, the study quantitatively followed how T-cell immune reconstitution unfolded in children after TCRalphabeta/CD19-depleted allogeneic hematopoietic cell transplantation. What the authors observed across the whole study: The frequencies of hyperexpanded clones fell over the following months, and after one year, T-cell counts and TCRbeta diversity were mostly attributed to newly produced T cells. In some patients, high TCRbeta diversity at day 60 was attributed to recipient T cells and intrathymic progenitors that had survived conditioning. The apparently early recovery of alphabetaT-cell counts about two months after transplant reportedly depended on only several hundred rapidly expanded clones that came from non-depleted graft cells.

The treatment or condition tag for this specimen amounts to: allogeneic hematopoietic cell transplantation with graft depleted of TCRalphabeta T cells and CD19 B cells. The children who served as transplant recipients had been given grafts of TCRalphabeta/CD19-depleted allogeneic hematopoietic cells. On this clonotype: Its antigen remains unidentified. No clone much larger than this one lies a single base away; base qualities are absent.

CDR1 and CDR2, looked up from the germline V gene, are SQVTM and ANQGSEA. Its CDR3 holds 14 amino acids, cysteine through phenylalanine. Only the CDR3 part of the read is kept: 42 bases, read in frame from the first base. Trimming at the junction amounts to 4 bases on V and 0 bases on J, and the germline ends lie 12 bases apart. To prepare the library, PCR was applied. TCRdb shows the sequencer as Illumina HiSeq 2500. TCR libraries were prepared with molecular barcoding, using unique molecular identifiers to normalize TCRbeta repertoire quantification. Clones were called with MiXCR by TCRdb after fastp trimmed the public reads at Q25, and only in-frame beta chains were retained. Entries are consolidated by CDR3 protein sequence, retaining the most common genes and DNA. In all, the sample holds about a million distinct CDR3 sequences, and about 29% of those were seen once. About 28% of the sample is in the top ten clones.

The source material was PBMCs, mostly from graft donor cells, sampled 360 days after TCRalphabeta/CD19-depleted stem cell transplant. Recombination linked TRBV29-1 to TRBJ1-2; no D gene call is confident. The clonotype was recovered from a boy under three years old who had a stem cell transplant for SCID, so the T cells may come from the graft donor. The nucleotides are TGCAGCGTTGGCGGTGTCGGTTCTAACTATGGCTACACCTTC. It translates as CSVGGVGSNYGYTF. The full variable domain, completed from the reference TRBV29-1 and TRBJ1-2 proteins outside the CDR3, reads SAVISQKPSRDICQRGTSLTIQCQVDSQVTMMFWYRQQPGQSLTLIATANQGSEATYESGFVIDKFPISRPNLTFSTLTVSNMSPEDSSIYLCSVGGVGSNYGYTFGSGTRLTVV.